The entry below describes one T cell receptor (beta chain). The data derive from a study of control samples from healthy donors and cancer patients. The protocol was immunoSEQ multiplex PCR, while the TCRdb copy is restricted to in-frame clones and leaves out a portion. The data hold about 49,000 clones, with more than 90% observed a single time. Germline CDR1 is MNHEY and CDR2 is SVGEGT. This CDR3 has 13 residues. Trimming at V came to 6 bases and at J to 5 bases, leaving 6 bases not matched to a gene. This sequence originates from a man between 25 and 39 years old with colorectal cancer. Sample: PBMCs. V and J are TRBV6-2 or TRBV6-3 and TRBJ2-7; 8 positions match TRBD1. CDR3 loop: CASSQDRVNEQYV. In DNA, the CDR3 is TGTGCCAGCAGCCAGGACAGGGTTAACGAGCAGTACGTC.